The 9 T cell receptor beta chains given below trace back to one sample, sequenced in a study of blood T cell repertoires in COVID-19. TCRdb keeps only in-frame clones here, not all; method: immunoSEQ multiplex PCR. The sample contains approximately 290,000 clones, approximately 89% of which appear only once. Specimen: peripheral blood. The source of these receptors is a woman aged 55-75 years with acute or convalescent COVID-19.

The CDR3 protein is CASSQARLAGETQYF. The CDR3 DNA sequence: TGTGCCAGCAGCCAAGCCCGACTAGCGGGTGAGACCCAGTACTTC. V and J are TRBV3-1 (or the pseudogene TRBV3-2) and TRBJ2-5; 10 bases match TRBD2. This CDR3 is built from 15 residues. CDR1 and CDR2 (germline): LGHDT, YNNKEL (reference sequence). The V and J ends lost 1 base and 5 bases, in that order; junction bases with no gene match: 4.

The J gene is TRBJ2-1, the V gene TRBV15, with TRBD1 matching over 8 bases. From germline, CDR1 is LNHNV and CDR2 YYDKDF (reference sequence). CDR3 length equals 14 residues. The V gene end was trimmed by 8 bases and the J gene end by 6 bases; junction bases not matched to a gene: 9. CDR3 region: CATGSQGASNEQFF. Here the CDR3 DNA reads TGTGCCACCGGGTCGCAGGGGGCCAGCAATGAGCAGTTCTTC.

The rearrangement uses TRBV9 and TRBJ2-2; a weak D match, TRBD2 (6 bases). The CDR3 runs to 20 residues. Trimming left V 0 bases short and J 0 bases short, with 21 bases between. Germline CDR1 is SGDLS and CDR2 is YYNGEE. The CDR3: CASSVATLRGRFANTGELFF. CDR3 coding DNA: TGTGCCAGCAGCGTAGCTACTCTGCGGGGTAGGTTCGCGAACACCGGGGAGCTGTTTTTT.

This chain links TRBV19 with TRBJ2-7, with D unclear. Germline V gene data show CDR1 as LNHDA and CDR2 as SQIVND (reference sequence). The CDR3 is 14 residues long. V lost 0 bases and J lost 3, with 9 bases in between. The CDR3 nucleotides are TGTGCCAGTAGTATAGACGCCCGGAGCTACGAGCAGTACTTC. It codes for CASSIDARSYEQYF. Combining the CDR3 with reference TRBV19 and TRBJ2-7 gives the whole variable domain DGGITQSPKYLFRKEGQNVTLSCEQNLNHDAMYWYRQDPGQGLRLIYYSQIVNDFQKGDIAEGYSVSREKKESFPLTVTSAQKNPTAFYLCASSIDARSYEQYFGPGTRLTVT.

V is TRBV7-3 and J is TRBJ2-1, with a possible D match to TRBD2 (7 bases). Trimming cost V 0 bases and J 7 bases, with 16 bases left between them. The CDR3 is made up of 16 amino acids. Per germline, CDR1 SGHTA and CDR2 FQGTGA. This chain's CDR3 is CASSLTLVRGGNEQFF. The CDR3 region has the DNA TGTGCCAGCAGCTTAACCTTGGTCAGGGGAGGGAATGAGCAGTTCTTC.

In its sample, this clone was seen once. The genes are TRBV6-6 and TRBJ2-1, with a possible D match to TRBD2 (5 bases). Trimming took 2 bases from V and 9 from J, leaving 14 bases between them. The CDR3 is 14 amino acids. The V gene's germline CDR1 is MNHNY and CDR2 SVGAGI (reference sequence). CDR3 in DNA: TGTGCCAGCAGTTACAGTAGGACTCTCGGTGAGCAGTTCTTC. Encoded protein: CASSYSRTLGEQFF.

The CDR3 region has the DNA TGTGCCAGCAGTTCACCGGGACAGGGTGTATATGGCTACACCTTC. Its protein is CASSSPGQGVYGYTF. The genes are TRBV27 and TRBJ1-2; 9 bases are a match to TRBD1. The CDR3 covers 15 residues. V shed 4 bases, J shed 5 bases, and the junction held 8 bases outside the gene matches. Looked up from germline, CDR1 is MNHEY and CDR2 is SMNVEV (reference sequence).

This chain joins TRBV5-6 and TRBJ2-1; TRBD2 agrees at 8 bases. The junction had 4 bases not matched to a gene; V was cut back by 0 bases and J by 2 bases. This CDR3 has 16 amino acids. The germline CDR1 and CDR2 sequences are SGHDT and YYEEEE. CDR3 region: CASSLVSSGAYNEQFF. The CDR3 DNA is TGTGCCAGCAGCTTGGTTAGTAGCGGGGCCTACAATGAGCAGTTCTTC.

The table lists this clone with a count of one. The chain combines TRBV2 with TRBJ1-1; a weak D match, TRBD1 (6 bases). The CDR3 has 14 residues. V lost 3 bases and J 5 bases, leaving 13 bases between the germline ends. Germline assignment: CDR1 SNHLY and CDR2 FYNNEI. CDR3 protein: CASSEGRGGTEAFF. CDR3 DNA sequence: TGTGCCAGCAGTGAGGGCAGGGGAGGGACTGAAGCTTTCTTT.